These 30 T cell receptor beta chains originate from one sample sequenced in a study of PD-1 blockade in classical Hodgkin lymphoma. Assay: immunoSEQ multiplex PCR; the TCRdb copy retains only in-frame clones and omits some. This table has around 32,000 clones, around 89% appearing once. Time point of the sample: newly diagnosed, previously untreated cHL patient sample. Investigators isolated CD4+ T cells from thawed PBMCs through magnetic negative selection. Sequencing used CD4+ T cells from blood. The receptors originated from a human donor with classical Hodgkin lymphoma.

This clone was recorded only once. The chain employs TRBV14 and TRBJ2-7; 8 positions agree with TRBD2. Germline V gives CDR1 SGHDN, CDR2 FVKESK. The CDR3 contains 14 residues. The V and J ends lost 4 bases and 1 base, in that order; junction bases with no gene match: 3. CDR3 sequence reads: CASSPGLVSYEQYF. The CDR3 region has the DNA TGTGCCAGCAGCCCGGGACTAGTGTCCTACGAGCAGTACTTC.

The chain carries TRBV6-1 and TRBJ1-3; D unclear. V was clipped by 3 bases and J by 8 bases, with 11 bases between them. The germline gives CDR1 MNHNS, CDR2 SASEGT. CDR3 length: 13 residues. The CDR3: CASSEAYIHTIYF. Here the CDR3 DNA reads TGTGCCAGCAGTGAGGCGTATATACACACCATATATTTT.

The V and J genes are TRBV29-1 and TRBJ2-1; D ambiguous. Between the trimmed V and J ends, which lost 1 base and 8 bases, there was a span of 15 bases. Germline V lookup: CDR1 SQVTM, CDR2 ANQGSEA. CDR3 length: 14 amino acids. The CDR3 DNA follows: TGCAGCGTTGAAGTACTTGAAATGGTGGATGAGCAGTTCTTC. As protein: CSVEVLEMVDEQFF.

The rearrangement joins TRBV10-2 to TRBJ1-1; 9 bases agree with TRBD1. This CDR3 spans 14 amino acids. Germline V gene data show CDR1 as WSHSY and CDR2 as SAAADI. J was trimmed by 2 bases and V by 11 bases; bases with no gene match: 9. CDR3 amino acids: CAGLRDRDNTEAFF. The CDR3, as DNA: TGCGCCGGACTCCGGGACAGGGACAACACTGAAGCTTTCTTT.

V usage is TRBV28 and J usage is TRBJ1-2; 8 bases map to TRBD1. Germline lookup yields CDR1 MDHEN and CDR2 SYDVKM. CDR3 size: 15 residues. The V and J ends lost 3 bases and 5 bases, in that order; junction bases with no gene match: 8. Here the CDR3 DNA reads TGTGCCAGCAGTTTGGGATCAGGGGGCGGATATGGCTACACCTTC. This codes for CASSLGSGGGYGYTF.

The chain joins TRBV6-1 to TRBJ2-5; TRBD2 agrees at 7 bases. The V gene end was trimmed by 1 base and the J gene end by 5 bases; junction bases not matched to a gene: 7. The CDR3 length is 15 residues. The V gene's germline CDR1 is MNHNS and CDR2 SASEGT. The CDR3 reads CASSEGAGVGETQYF. The CDR3 DNA is TGTGCCAGCAGTGAAGGGGCGGGAGTGGGTGAGACCCAGTACTTC.

The V call is TRBV5-1, the J call TRBJ2-5; TRBD1 agrees at 8 bases. The J call may be incorrect, as the DNA end agrees better with TRBJ2-7. CDR1 is SGHRS and CDR2 is YFSETQ in the germline V gene. CDR3 size: 14 residues. The CDR3 DNA is TGCGCCAGCAGCTCACAGGGGGACCCCTACGAGCAGTACTTC. Protein sequence: CASSSQGDPYEQYF.

V is TRBV4-1 and J is TRBJ2-2, with 7 bases matching TRBD2. V lost 0 bases and J lost 0; bases outside the gene matches: 4. The CDR3 runs 17 residues. Germline CDR1 and CDR2: MGHRA and YSYEKL. CDR3: CASSQDRLAANTGELFF. CDR3 DNA sequence: TGCGCCAGCAGCCAAGATAGGCTAGCGGCGAACACCGGGGAGCTGTTTTTT.

The CDR3 sequence: CASSLVTGELFF. The DNA of the CDR3 is TGTGCCAGCAGCTTAGTGACCGGGGAGCTGTTTTTT. The chain has TRBV7-9 and TRBJ2-2; D unresolved. Germline CDR1 is SEHNR and CDR2 is FQNEAQ (reference sequence). The CDR3 consists of 12 residues. The V end was cut by 1 base, the J end by 5 bases, with 2 bases between.

V usage is TRBV2 and J usage is TRBJ2-3, with no clear D. Germline CDR1 is SNHLY and CDR2 is FYNNEI. This CDR3 comprises 13 residues. Trimming left V 1 base short and J 5 bases short, with 7 bases between. The CDR3 region is CASSEVTGDTQYF. The CDR3 DNA reads TGTGCCAGCAGTGAAGTTACGGGAGATACGCAGTATTTT. The full variable domain, rest sourced from reference TRBV2 and TRBJ2-3, is EPEVTQTPSHQVTQMGQEVILRCVPISNHLYFYWYRQILGQKVEFLVSFYNNEISEKSEIFDDQFSVERPDGSNFTLKIRSTKLEDSAMYFCASSEVTGDTQYFGPGTRLTVL.

This chain joins TRBV18 and TRBJ2-4, with D unresolved. CDR1 is KGHSH and CDR2 is LQKENI in the germline V gene. The CDR3 runs 13 residues. Trimming took off 7 bases at V and 5 bases at J, with 12 bases between the two ends. Written as DNA, the CDR3 is TGTGCCAGCTGCTCGGACCGCCAAAACATTCAGTACTTC. This codes for CASCSDRQNIQYF.

This sequence joins TRBV28 and TRBJ1-5; TRBD1 is a possible D gene (6 bases). Germline loops: CDR1 MDHEN, CDR2 SYDVKM. The CDR3 spans 16 residues. Trimming took 1 base from V and 7 from J, leaving 17 bases between them. CDR3 protein: CASSLYPSPDSQPQHF. The CDR3 nucleotides read TGTGCCAGCAGTTTATACCCCTCCCCGGACAGCCAGCCCCAGCATTTT.

CDR3 nucleotide sequence: TGTGCCAGCAGCTTGGGAACAGATCAGCCCCAGCATTTT. Its protein is CASSLGTDQPQHF. This sequence joins TRBV5-6 and TRBJ1-5; D remains ambiguous. Germline V gives CDR1 SGHDT, CDR2 YYEEEE. The CDR3 loop spans 13 amino acids. V was pared by 0 bases and J by 5 bases, with 6 bases between.

V is TRBV27 and J is TRBJ1-6, with D tentatively TRBD1 (5 bases). V lost 3 bases to trimming and J lost 7 bases, with 10 bases between them. Germline CDR1 reads MNHEY; CDR2 reads SMNVEV (reference sequence). The CDR3 is made up of 14 amino acids. CDR3 sequence (DNA): TGTGCCAGCAGTTTCCGGGGGGACAATTCACCCCTCCACTTT. As protein: CASSFRGDNSPLHF.

The CDR3 nucleotides are TGTGCCAGCAAGGGTCGCAGAGAGCAGTACTTC. Its translation is CASKGRREQYF. V usage is TRBV6-5 and J usage is TRBJ2-7; D uncertain. Germline V CDR1 and CDR2: MNHEY, SVGAGI. Trimming took off 7 bases at V and 7 bases at J, with 11 bases between the two ends. There are 11 residues in the CDR3.

V and J are TRBV5-1 and TRBJ2-1; TRBD2 agrees at 12 bases. Germline CDR1 and CDR2: SGHRS and YFSETQ. The length of the CDR3 is 15 residues. V was clipped by 3 bases and J by 5 bases; unmatched bases: 3. CDR3 DNA: TGCGCCAGCAGCTGGACTAGCGGGAACAACAATGAGCAGTTCTTC. The encoded protein is CASSWTSGNNNEQFF.

This chain links TRBV5-1 with TRBJ2-7; possible D gene TRBD1, 5 bases. This CDR3 spans 16 amino acids. Trimming cost V 4 bases and J 5 bases, with 22 bases left between them. Per germline, CDR1 SGHRS and CDR2 YFSETQ. The chain's CDR3 is CASSPLEGALVHEQYF. CDR3 coding DNA: TGCGCCAGCAGCCCACTTGAAGGGGCCCTGGTACACGAGCAGTACTTC.

CDR3 DNA: TGTGCCAGCAGTTTGGGACTTACCCTCGAGCAGTACTTC. As protein: CASSLGLTLEQYF. The V gene is TRBV6-5, the J gene TRBJ2-7; D is possibly TRBD2 (6 bases). CDR3 length: 13 amino acids. Trimming took 4 bases from V and 6 from J, leaving 13 bases between them. Germline V CDR1 and CDR2: MNHEY, SVGAGI.

The chain uses TRBV5-1 and TRBJ1-4; D is ambiguous. Germline lookup yields CDR1 SGHRS and CDR2 YFSETQ. V dropped 0 bases and J dropped 4 bases, with 13 bases sitting between them. The CDR3 covers 16 residues. The CDR3 coding sequence is TGCGCCAGCAGCTTGGTCCGTTGGGATGATAATGAAAAACTGTTTTTT. It yields the protein CASSLVRWDDNEKLFF.

This chain connects TRBV27 to TRBJ2-7; TRBD1 aligns across 10 bases. The length of the CDR3 is 15 residues. Germline V lookup: CDR1 MNHEY, CDR2 SMNVEV (reference sequence). V gave up 3 bases and J gave up 2 bases; unmatched junction bases: 4. CDR3 nucleotides: TGTGCCAGCAGTTTGAGGGGGACAGGGGCCTACGAGCAGTACTTC. Amino acids: CASSLRGTGAYEQYF.

The V and J genes are TRBV29-1 and TRBJ2-5; maybe TRBD2 (5 bases). This CDR3 contains 13 residues. V lost 4 bases and J 7 bases, leaving 16 bases between the germline ends. Germline-derived CDR1 and CDR2 are SQVTM and ANQGSEA. As DNA, the CDR3 is TGCAGCGTTGGCGTGGCCTCCGAGGGGACCCAGTACTTC. It translates to CSVGVASEGTQYF.

In its sample, this clone was seen a few times. The CDR3 spells CASSSVEGSGELFF. The CDR3 DNA sequence: TGTGCCAGCAGCTCCGTCGAGGGATCCGGGGAGCTGTTTTTT. The chain couples TRBV7-6 to TRBJ2-2; a possible D gene is TRBD2 (5 bases). In germline, CDR1 is SGHVS, CDR2 FNYEAQ. V was shortened by 4 bases and J by 6 bases, with 12 bases between the two germline ends. The CDR3 extends over 14 amino acids.

The chain couples TRBV29-1 to TRBJ2-3; weak D call: TRBD2 (6 bases). The V end was cut by 1 base, the J end by 2 bases, with 10 bases between. The CDR3 has 14 amino acids. CDR1 SQVTM and CDR2 ANQGSEA come from the germline V gene. The DNA of the CDR3 is TGCAGCGTTGAAGGGGGACTCCACACAGATACGCAGTATTTT. This gives the protein CSVEGGLHTDTQYF.

The chain carries TRBV5-1 and TRBJ2-1, with 9 positions matching TRBD1. CDR3 length: 13 amino acids. Germline V lookup: CDR1 SGHRS, CDR2 YFSETQ. Germline trimming cut 4 bases from V and 10 bases from J; bases unmatched to any gene: 6. In DNA, the CDR3 is TGCGCCAGCAGCCCGGACAGGGGTTCGGAGCAGTTCTTC. Protein sequence: CASSPDRGSEQFF.

The chain couples TRBV7-9 to TRBJ2-5; D gene unclear. V gave up 2 bases and J gave up 1 base, with 8 bases separating them. The CDR3 length is 14 residues. CDR1 SEHNR and CDR2 FQNEAQ come from the germline V gene (reference sequence). CDR3 sequence: CASSLTEVQETQYF. The CDR3 DNA reads as TGTGCCAGCAGCTTAACAGAGGTCCAAGAGACCCAGTACTTC.

The chain is built from TRBV7-7 and TRBJ2-1; no definite D call. This CDR3 contains 17 residues. Germline lookup yields CDR1 SSHAT and CDR2 FNYEAQ (reference sequence). The ends were cut back, 6 bases at V and 0 bases at J, with 18 bases in the middle. In DNA, the CDR3 is TGTGCCAGCAGTCCTGCCTGGGCCAAGAGCTCCTACAATGAGCAGTTCTTC. It specifies CASSPAWAKSSYNEQFF.

This chain connects TRBV5-4 to TRBJ2-3; D may be TRBD1 (5 bases). CDR3 size: 17 residues. Germline V gene sequence: CDR1 SGHNT, CDR2 YYREEE (reference sequence). Trimming pared 0 bases from V and 1 base from J, leaving 15 bases between. Here the CDR3 DNA reads TGTGCCAGCAGCTTGGCGGGTAGGGGCGGCGGCACAGATACGCAGTATTTT. This gives the protein CASSLAGRGGGTDTQYF.

CDR3 nucleotides: TGCAGCGTTCCTAGCGGGGGGTACAATGAGCAGTTCTTC. Its translation is CSVPSGGYNEQFF. The V and J genes are TRBV29-1 and TRBJ2-1, with 11 positions matching TRBD2. The junction had 1 base not matched to a gene; V was cut back by 5 bases and J by 4 bases. CDR1 is SQVTM, CDR2 ANQGSEA, per germline. CDR3 length: 13 amino acids.

The CDR3 nucleotides read TGTGCCGCCGGACAGGGGTTGATGAACACTGAAGCTTTCTTT. This encodes CAAGQGLMNTEAFF. The rearrangement links TRBV10-3 to TRBJ1-1; 9 nucleotides align to TRBD1. The germline gives CDR1 ENHRY, CDR2 SYGVKD. With 11 bases clipped from V and 0 bases from J, the junction kept 7 bases outside the gene matches. CDR3 length equals 14 residues.

The chain couples TRBV9 to TRBJ2-3; TRBD2 aligns across 10 bases. This CDR3 has 17 amino acids. Germline values: CDR1 SGDLS, CDR2 YYNGEE. V was clipped by 4 bases and J by 5 bases; unmatched bases: 13. CDR3 sequence reads: CASSLTGASGRGDTQYF. The CDR3 DNA reads as TGTGCCAGCAGCTTAACAGGGGCTAGCGGGAGAGGAGATACGCAGTATTTT.